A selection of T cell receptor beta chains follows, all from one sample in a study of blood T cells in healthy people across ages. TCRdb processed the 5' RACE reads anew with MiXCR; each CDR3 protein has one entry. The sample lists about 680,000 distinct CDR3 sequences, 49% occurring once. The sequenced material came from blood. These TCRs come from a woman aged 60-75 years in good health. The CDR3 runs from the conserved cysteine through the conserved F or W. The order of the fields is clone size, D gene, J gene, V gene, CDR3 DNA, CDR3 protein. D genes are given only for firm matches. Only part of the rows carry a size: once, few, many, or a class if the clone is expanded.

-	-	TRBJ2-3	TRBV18	TGTGCCAGCTCCCCTGGGGGTAGATCCTTAGAGTACGGCACAGATACGCAGTATTTT	CASSPGGRSLEYGTDTQYF
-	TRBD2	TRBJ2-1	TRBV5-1	TGCGCCAGCAGCTTGCTTCTAGCGGGGTACAATGAGCAGTTCTTC	CASSLLLAGYNEQFF
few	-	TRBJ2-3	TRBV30	TGTGCCTGGAACGCGGGGCAGCCCTACACAGATACGCAGTATTTT	CAWNAGQPYTDTQYF
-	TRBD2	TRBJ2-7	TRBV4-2	TGTGCCAGCAGCCCTCCGGGACTAGCGGGAGGGGAGCAGTACTTC	CASSPPGLAGGEQYF
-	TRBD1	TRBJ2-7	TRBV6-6	TGTGCCAGCCGACAGGGACAGGTTTACGAGCAGTACTTC	CASRQGQVYEQYF
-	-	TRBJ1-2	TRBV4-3	TGCACCAGCAGCCACAGCGGCTCCAGAAACCGCTATGGCTACACCTTC	CTSSHSGSRNRYGYTF
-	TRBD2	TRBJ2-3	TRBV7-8	TGTGCCAGCAGCACAACGGGAGGGGGAGATACGCAGTATTTT	CASSTTGGGDTQYF
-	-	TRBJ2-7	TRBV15	TGTGCCACCAGCAGAGATTTCACCTACGAGCAGTACTTC	CATSRDFTYEQYF
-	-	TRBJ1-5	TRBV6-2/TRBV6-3	TGTGCCAGCAGCTCCCCCGAAGTAGGCAATCAGCCCCAGCATTTT	CASSSPEVGNQPQHF
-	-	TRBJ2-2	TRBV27	TGTGCCAGCAGTGCCGTAGGAGGGGCGGGCGGGGAGCTGTTTTTT	CASSAVGGAGGELFF
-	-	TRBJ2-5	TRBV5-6	TGTGCCAGCAGCTCTGTGGGGGCCCAGTACTTC	CASSSVGAQYF
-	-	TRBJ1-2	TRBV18	TGTGCCAGCTCACCAAAGGACAGTAACTATGGCTACACCTTC	CASSPKDSNYGYTF
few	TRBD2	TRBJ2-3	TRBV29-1	TGCAGCGTAGTTATAGCGGGAGGGGCAGATACGCAGTATTTT	CSVVIAGGADTQYF
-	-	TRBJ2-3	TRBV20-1	TGCAGTGCTTCTAGAGACAGTTTAATAGATACGCAGTATTTT	CSASRDSLIDTQYF
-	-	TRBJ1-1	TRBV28	TGTGCCAGCAGTTTAACCCGGGGGGGATACATGAACACTGAAGCTTTCTTT	CASSLTRGGYMNTEAFF
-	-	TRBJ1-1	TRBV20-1	TGCAGTGCAACCCCTTTGGGCCCTGAAGCTTTCTTT	CSATPLGPEAFF